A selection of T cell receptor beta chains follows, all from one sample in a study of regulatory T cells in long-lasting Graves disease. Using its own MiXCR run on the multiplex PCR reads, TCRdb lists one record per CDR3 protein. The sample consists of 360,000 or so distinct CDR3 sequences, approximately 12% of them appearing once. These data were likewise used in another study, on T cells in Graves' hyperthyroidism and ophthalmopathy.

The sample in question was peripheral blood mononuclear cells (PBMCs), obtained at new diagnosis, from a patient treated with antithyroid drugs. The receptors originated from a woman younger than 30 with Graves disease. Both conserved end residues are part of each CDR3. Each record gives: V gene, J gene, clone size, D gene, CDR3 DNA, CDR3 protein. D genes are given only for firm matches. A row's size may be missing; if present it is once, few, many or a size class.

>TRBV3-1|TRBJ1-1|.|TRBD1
TGTGCCAGCAGCAAAACTCCCGGGACAGGGGGCACTGAAGCTTTCTTT
CASSKTPGTGGTEAFF
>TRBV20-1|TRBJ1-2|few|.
TGCAGTGCGTGGGAACTCTATGGCTACACCTTC
CSAWELYGYTF
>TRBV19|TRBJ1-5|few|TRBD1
TGTGCCAGTACCTCAGGGGGGCTGTGGCAGCCCCAGCATTTT
CASTSGGLWQPQHF
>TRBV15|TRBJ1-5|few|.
TGTGCCACCAGCAGAGGTCCGGGTCACACGATAATGGATTACCAGCCCCAGCATTTT
CATSRGPGHTIMDYQPQHF
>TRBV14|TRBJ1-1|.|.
TGTGCCAGCAGCCAAGATCCCCCAACTTACACTGAAGCTTTCTTT
CASSQDPPTYTEAFF
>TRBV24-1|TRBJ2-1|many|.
TGTGCCACCAGTGATTATAGGAATGAGCAGTTCTTC
CATSDYRNEQFF
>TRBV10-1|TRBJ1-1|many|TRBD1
TGCGCCAGCAGTGAAAACCGGGACAGTTATCTGAACACTGAAGCTTTCTTT
CASSENRDSYLNTEAFF
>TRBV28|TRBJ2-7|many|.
TGTGCCAGCAGTCCCGCGACTGCAAGAGGGAACTACGAGCAGTACTTC
CASSPATARGNYEQYF
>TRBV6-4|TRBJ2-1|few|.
TGTGCCAGCAGTTACACGGGAGCGAACAATGAGCAGTTCTTC
CASSYTGANNEQFF
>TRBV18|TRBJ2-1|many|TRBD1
TGTGCCAGCTCACCGGGACAGGGACAAAATGAGCAGTTCTTC
CASSPGQGQNEQFF
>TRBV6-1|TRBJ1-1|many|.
TGTGCCAGCCTACGGCGGGGGAGAGACACTGAAGCTTTCTTT
CASLRRGRDTEAFF
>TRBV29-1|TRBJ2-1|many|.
TGCAGCGCAGATGCGGGCTTGGATGAGCAGTTCTTC
CSADAGLDEQFF
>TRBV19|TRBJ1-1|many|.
TGTGCCAACCAGACCCGGGTCACTGAAGCTTTCTTT
CANQTRVTEAFF
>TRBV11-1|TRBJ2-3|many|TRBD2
TGTGCCAGCAGGGGACTAGACTACACAGATACGCAGTATTTT
CASRGLDYTDTQYF
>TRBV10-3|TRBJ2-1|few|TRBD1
TGTGCCATCAGACACGAGTCGGGGGACAGGACGTACTACAATGAGCAGTTCTTC
CAIRHESGDRTYYNEQFF
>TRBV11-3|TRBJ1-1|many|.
TGTGCCAGCAGCTTGGGGGCGTTGAGCACTGAAGCTTTCTTT
CASSLGALSTEAFF
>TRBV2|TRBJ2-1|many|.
TGTGCCAACAGTGTCCCCAAGAGCTCCTACAATGAGCAGTTCTTC
CANSVPKSSYNEQFF
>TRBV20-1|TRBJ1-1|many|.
TGCAGTGCTAGAGACCCACGGAACACTGAAGCTTTCTTT
CSARDPRNTEAFF
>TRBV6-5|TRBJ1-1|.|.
TGTACCAGCAGTTGGTCGGACACTGAAGCTTTCTTT
CTSSWSDTEAFF
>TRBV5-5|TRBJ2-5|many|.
TGTGCCAGCAGCTTGTATCAACACGAGACCCAGTACTTC
CASSLYQHETQYF
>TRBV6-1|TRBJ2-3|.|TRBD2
TGTGCCGGTGCTAGCGGGAGGGGGACAGATACGCAGTATTTT
CAGASGRGTDTQYF
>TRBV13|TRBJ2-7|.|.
TGTGCCAGCAGCCTCTCAGTGGGTGTCGACGAGCAGTACTTC
CASSLSVGVDEQYF
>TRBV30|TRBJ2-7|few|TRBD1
TGTGCCGGGAACCTAGGGGGCCGCGACGAGCAGTACTTC
CAGNLGGRDEQYF
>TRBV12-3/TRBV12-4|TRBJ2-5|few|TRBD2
TGTGCCAGCAGTTTGGGGACTAGCGGGATTCGCCGCCAAGAGACCCAGTACTTC
CASSLGTSGIRRQETQYF
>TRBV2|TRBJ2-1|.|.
TGTGCCAGTACAGGCAGCTCCTACAATGAGCAGTTCTTC
CASTGSSYNEQFF
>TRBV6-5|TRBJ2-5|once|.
TGTGCCAGCAGTTATAGTGCCGGGGGAGAAGAGACCCAGTACTTC
CASSYSAGGEETQYF
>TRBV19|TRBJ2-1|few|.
TGTGCCAGTACCCCTCCGGGGCGACCCTACAATGAGCAGTTCTTC
CASTPPGRPYNEQFF
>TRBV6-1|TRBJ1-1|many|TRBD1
TGTGCCGGAAGGACAGGCTCGGTGGACACTGAAGCTTTCTTT
CAGRTGSVDTEAFF
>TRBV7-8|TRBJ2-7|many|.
TGTGCCAGCAGCCGCCACCCCGGGGGTCAGAACGAGCAGTACTTC
CASSRHPGGQNEQYF
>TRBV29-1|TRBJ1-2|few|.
TGCAGCGTTTGGGGGGCGAGCGGCTACACCTTC
CSVWGASGYTF
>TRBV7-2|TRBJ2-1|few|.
TGTGCCAGCAGCTTAGGGGGAGGGGGCTGGGGCAATGAGCAGTTCTTC
CASSLGGGGWGNEQFF
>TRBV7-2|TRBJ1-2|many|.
TGTGCCAGCAGCCTCCTGCATGGGCATGGCTACACCTTC
CASSLLHGHGYTF
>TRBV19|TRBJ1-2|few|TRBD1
TGTGCCAGTAGTATCAGACAGGGGAACTATGGCTACACCTTC
CASSIRQGNYGYTF
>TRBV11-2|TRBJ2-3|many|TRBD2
TGTGCCAGCAGCGCAGCTAGCGGGAGAGAGAGAAATACGCAGTATTTT
CASSAASGRERNTQYF
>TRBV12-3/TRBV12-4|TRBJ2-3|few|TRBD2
TGTGCCAGCAGCCCAACTAGCGGGGGCACAGATACGCAGTATTTT
CASSPTSGGTDTQYF
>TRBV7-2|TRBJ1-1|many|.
TGTGCCAGCAGCCCTCCCAGTCCCTTGAACACTGAAGCTTTCTTT
CASSPPSPLNTEAFF
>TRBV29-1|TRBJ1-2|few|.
TGCAGCGCCGACTCACAGAGAAACTATGGCTACACCTTC
CSADSQRNYGYTF
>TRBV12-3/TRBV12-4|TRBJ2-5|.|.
TGTGCCAGCAGTTTTCGCTTGGGGAGGATCCTCCAAGAGACCCAGTACTTC
CASSFRLGRILQETQYF
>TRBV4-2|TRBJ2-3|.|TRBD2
TGTGCCAGCAGCCAGGAGGCGGGGGTAAATACGCAGTATTTT
CASSQEAGVNTQYF
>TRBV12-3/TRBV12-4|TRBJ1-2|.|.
TGTGCCAGCAGTTTAAAAATCACGAGCTACACCTTC
CASSLKITSYTF
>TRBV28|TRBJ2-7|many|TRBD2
TGTGCCAGCAGTTTTCCGGCTAGCGGCTACGAGCAGTACTTC
CASSFPASGYEQYF
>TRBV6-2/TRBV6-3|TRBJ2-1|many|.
TGTGCCAGCAGTTACCCCAGGGGTAGCTCCTACAATGAGCAGTTCTTC
CASSYPRGSSYNEQFF
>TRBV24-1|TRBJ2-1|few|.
TGTGCCACCAGTGTTATCGGCAATGAGCAGTTCTTC
CATSVIGNEQFF
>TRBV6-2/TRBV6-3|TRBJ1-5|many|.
TGTGCCAGCAACCCCGGGGGAGATTATAGCAATCAGCCCCAGCATTTT
CASNPGGDYSNQPQHF
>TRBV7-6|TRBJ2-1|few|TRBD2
TGTGCCAGCAGCCCCCCCAGCGGGAGGGCCCTATCACGGCAGTTCTTC
CASSPPSGRALSRQFF